The source of this T cell receptor beta chain is a study of regulatory T cells in long-lasting Graves disease. iRepertoire HTBI primers and Arm-PCR of CDR3 regions built TCR beta libraries. Original methodology: The samples included roughly 61 TRBV and about 13 TRBJ segments. TCRdb re-derived calls from the multiplex PCR reads in MiXCR, one entry per CDR3 protein. TCRdb, rather than the study authors, made the V and J calls. Of 400,000 to 500,000 distinct CDR3 sequences listed, 22% are singletons. Trimming took 9 bases from V and 10 from J, leaving 16 bases between them. CDR1 and CDR2 (germline): LNHDA, SQIVND (reference sequence). This CDR3 has 13 amino acids. The time point was: persistent/refractory GD, antithyroid drugs over 5 years with positive TRAb. PBMCs were the source of the RNA used for TCR sequencing.

This clonotype originated in a female donor with Graves disease. The rearrangement joins TRBV19 to TRBJ1-6, with D possibly matching TRBD1 (6 bases). The sequences come from peripheral blood mononuclear cells (PBMCs), collected when the disease was refractory, from a patient treated with antithyroid drugs. The CDR3 protein is CASTGDRRSPLHF. CDR3 nucleotides: TGTGCCAGCACGGGTGACAGGCGATCACCCCTCCACTTT.